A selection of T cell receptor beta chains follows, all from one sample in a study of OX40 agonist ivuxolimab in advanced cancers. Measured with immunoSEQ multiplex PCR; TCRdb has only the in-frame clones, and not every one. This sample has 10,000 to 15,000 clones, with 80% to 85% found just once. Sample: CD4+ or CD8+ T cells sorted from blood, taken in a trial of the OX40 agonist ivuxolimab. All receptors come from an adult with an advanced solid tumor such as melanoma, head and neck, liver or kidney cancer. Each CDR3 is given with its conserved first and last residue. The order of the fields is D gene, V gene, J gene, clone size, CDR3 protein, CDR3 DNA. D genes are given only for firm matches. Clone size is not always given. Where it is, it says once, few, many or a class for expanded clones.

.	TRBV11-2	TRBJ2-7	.	CASSLVGGRVAGQDEQYF	TGTGCCAGCAGCTTAGTAGGGGGTAGGGTAGCGGGCCAAGACGAGCAGTACTTC
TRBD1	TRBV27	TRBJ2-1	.	CASTIDRGLSNEQFF	TGTGCCAGCACCATCGACAGGGGGCTTAGCAATGAGCAGTTCTTC
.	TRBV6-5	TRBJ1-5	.	CASSEAGYNQPQHF	TGTGCCAGCAGTGAGGCGGGTTACAATCAGCCCCAGCATTTT
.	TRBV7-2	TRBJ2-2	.	CASSFSIVTGELFF	TGTGCCAGCAGCTTTTCCATAGTCACCGGGGAGCTGTTTTTT
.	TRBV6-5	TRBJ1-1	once	CASSLGRNTEAFF	TGTGCCAGCAGTTTGGGCAGGAACACTGAAGCTTTCTTT
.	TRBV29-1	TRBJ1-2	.	CSIVGYTF	TGCAGCATTGTCGGCTACACCTTC
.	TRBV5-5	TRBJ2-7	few	CASSWGTNYEQYF	TGTGCCAGCAGCTGGGGCACGAACTACGAGCAGTACTTC
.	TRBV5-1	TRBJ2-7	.	CASSQEDNSYEQYF	TGCGCCAGCAGCCAAGAAGACAACTCGTACGAGCAGTACTTC
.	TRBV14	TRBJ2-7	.	CASSQGRGAPFYEQYF	TGTGCCAGCAGCCAAGGGAGGGGAGCTCCTTTCTACGAGCAGTACTTC
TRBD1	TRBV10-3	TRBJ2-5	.	CAISESDPGQGLVEQYF	TGTGCCATCAGTGAGTCGGATCCGGGACAGGGGCTTGTTGAGCAGTACTTC
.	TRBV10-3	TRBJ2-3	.	CAIGPPSVYPTDTQYF	TGTGCCATCGGACCCCCCTCGGTTTACCCCACAGATACGCAGTATTTT
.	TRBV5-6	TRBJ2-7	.	CASSYLSGEQYF	TGTGCCAGCAGCTATCTTTCGGGGGAGCAGTACTTC
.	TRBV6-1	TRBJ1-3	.	CASSVGTLGYSGNTIYF	TGTGCCAGCAGTGTCGGGACTTTAGGCTACTCTGGAAACACCATATATTTT
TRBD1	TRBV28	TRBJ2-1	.	CASSLSTGDYNEQFF	TGTGCCAGCAGTCTGTCGACAGGGGACTACAATGAGCAGTTCTTC
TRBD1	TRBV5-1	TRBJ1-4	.	CASSERGRTNEKLFF	TGCGCCAGCAGCGAAAGGGGGCGGACTAATGAAAAACTGTTTTTT
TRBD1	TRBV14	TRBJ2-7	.	CASNRGEVYEQYF	TGTGCCAGTAACAGGGGTGAGGTATACGAGCAGTACTTC
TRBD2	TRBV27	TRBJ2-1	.	CASSFYLAGGHEQFF	TGTGCCAGCAGTTTTTATCTAGCGGGAGGCCATGAGCAGTTCTTC
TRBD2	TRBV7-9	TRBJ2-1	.	CASSLITSGPPYNEQFF	TGTGCCAGCAGCTTAATAACTAGCGGTCCTCCCTACAATGAGCAGTTCTTC
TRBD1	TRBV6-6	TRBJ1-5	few	CASSLGQTDQPQHF	TGTGCCAGCAGCCTGGGACAGACGGATCAGCCCCAGCATTTT
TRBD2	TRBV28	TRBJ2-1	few	CASRIAGGIREQFF	TGTGCCAGCAGAATAGCGGGAGGAATTAGGGAGCAGTTCTTC
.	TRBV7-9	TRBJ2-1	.	CASSLGGPPYNEQFF	TGTGCCAGCAGCTTAGGGGGGCCCCCCTACAATGAGCAGTTCTTC
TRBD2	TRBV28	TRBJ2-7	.	CASSFWGGEQYF	TGTGCCAGCAGTTTCTGGGGGGGCGAGCAGTACTTC
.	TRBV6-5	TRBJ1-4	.	CASSSETAATNEKLFF	TGTGCCAGCAGTTCCGAGACTGCAGCAACTAATGAAAAACTGTTTTTT
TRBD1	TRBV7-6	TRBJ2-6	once	CASIAGGSGANVLTF	TGTGCCAGCATCGCAGGGGGCTCTGGGGCCAACGTCCTGACTTTC
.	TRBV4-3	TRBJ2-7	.	CASSQALPGNQDEQYF	TGCGCCAGCAGCCAAGCCCTTCCGGGAAACCAGGACGAGCAGTACTTC
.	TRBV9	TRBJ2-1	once	CASSAPPNEQFF	TGTGCCAGCAGCGCCCCTCCCAATGAGCAGTTCTTC
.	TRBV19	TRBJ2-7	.	CASSMGSGVNEQYF	TGTGCCAGTAGTATGGGTTCGGGGGTTAACGAGCAGTACTTC
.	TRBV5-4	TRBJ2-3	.	CASSEPGRSTDTQYF	TGTGCCAGCAGCGAACCGGGGAGAAGCACAGATACGCAGTATTTT
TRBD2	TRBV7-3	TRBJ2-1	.	CASRVTSGSYNEQFF	TGTGCCAGCAGGGTGACTAGCGGCTCCTACAATGAGCAGTTCTTC
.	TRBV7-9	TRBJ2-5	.	CASSSMRYETQYF	TGTGCCAGCAGCTCCATGCGTTACGAGACCCAGTACTTC
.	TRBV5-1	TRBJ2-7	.	CASSPPQLRAYEQYF	TGCGCCAGCAGCCCACCCCAATTAAGAGCCTACGAGCAGTACTTC
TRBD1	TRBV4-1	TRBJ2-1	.	CASSQEGQGELEQFF	TGCGCCAGCAGCCAAGAGGGACAGGGAGAATTGGAGCAGTTCTTC
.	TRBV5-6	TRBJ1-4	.	CASSLGTHEKLFF	TGTGCCAGCAGCCTCGGGACACATGAAAAACTGTTTTTT
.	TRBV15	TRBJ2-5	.	CATRWARAGQETQYF	TGTGCCACCCGTTGGGCCAGAGCAGGCCAAGAGACCCAGTACTTC
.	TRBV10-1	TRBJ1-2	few	CASRPGGYTF	TGCGCCAGCAGGCCTGGCGGCTACACCTTC
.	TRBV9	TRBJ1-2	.	CASSPGTANYGYTF	TGTGCCAGCAGCCCAGGGACGGCTAACTATGGCTACACCTTC
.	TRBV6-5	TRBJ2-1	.	CASSYSDGDNEQFF	TGTGCCAGCAGTTACTCAGATGGGGACAATGAGCAGTTCTTC
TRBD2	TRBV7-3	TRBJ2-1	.	CASSLIAGIYNEQFF	TGTGCCAGCAGCTTAATAGCGGGAATCTACAATGAGCAGTTCTTC
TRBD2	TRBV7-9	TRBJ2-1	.	CASSPRAGVGNEQFF	TGTGCCAGCAGCCCTAGGGCGGGAGTGGGAAATGAGCAGTTCTTC
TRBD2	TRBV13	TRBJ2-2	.	CASSVGLGGTGELFF	TGTGCCAGCAGCGTCGGACTAGGTGGCACCGGGGAGCTGTTTTTT
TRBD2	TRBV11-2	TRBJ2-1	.	CASSLDHTLAGGYNEQFF	TGTGCCAGCAGCTTAGACCACACCCTAGCGGGGGGCTACAATGAGCAGTTCTTC
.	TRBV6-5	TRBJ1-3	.	CAVGGATAGNTIYF	TGTGCTGTAGGGGGGGCCACTGCTGGAAACACCATATATTTT
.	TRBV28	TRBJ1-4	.	CASSFYRVGWNEKLFF	TGTGCCAGCAGTTTTTATAGGGTGGGATGGAATGAAAAACTGTTTTTT
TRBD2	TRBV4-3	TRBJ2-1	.	CASSQGASGYNEQFF	TGCGCCAGCAGCCAAGGGGCTAGCGGATACAATGAGCAGTTCTTC
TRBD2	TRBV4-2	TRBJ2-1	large	CASSPTGGRDEQFF	TGTGCCAGCAGCCCTACTGGCGGGAGAGATGAGCAGTTCTTC
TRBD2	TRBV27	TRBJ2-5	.	CASSLNKAGVSLETQYF	TGTGCCAGCAGTTTAAACAAGGCGGGAGTGTCTTTGGAGACCCAGTACTTC
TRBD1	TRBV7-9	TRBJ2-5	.	CASSDTGDAETQYF	TGTGCCAGCAGCGACACAGGGGACGCGGAGACCCAGTACTTC
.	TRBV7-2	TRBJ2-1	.	CASSLGDYNEQFF	TGTGCCAGCAGCTTAGGGGACTACAATGAGCAGTTCTTC
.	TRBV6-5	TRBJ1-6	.	CASSSGQGSPLHF	TGTGCCAGCAGTTCGGGACAAGGTTCACCCCTCCACTTT
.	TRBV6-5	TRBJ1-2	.	CASSRRGSDGYTF	TGTGCCAGCTCGAGGAGGGGGAGTGATGGCTACACCTTC
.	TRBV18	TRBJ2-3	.	CASSPPPQAPSADTQYF	TGTGCCAGCTCACCACCCCCCCAGGCCCCGAGCGCAGATACGCAGTATTTT
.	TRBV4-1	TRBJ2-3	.	CASSHEGDTQYF	TGCGCCAGCAGCCACGAAGGGGATACGCAGTATTTT
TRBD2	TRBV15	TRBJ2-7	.	CATRLTSGIAYEQYF	TGTGCCACCAGATTGACTAGCGGGATAGCCTACGAGCAGTACTTC
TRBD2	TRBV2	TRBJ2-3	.	CASSGSGSGTDTQYF	TGTGCCAGCAGTGGAAGCGGGAGCGGGACAGATACGCAGTATTTT
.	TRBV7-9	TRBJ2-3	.	CASSLVEDTDTQYF	TGTGCCAGCAGCTTAGTGGAGGACACAGATACGCAGTATTTT
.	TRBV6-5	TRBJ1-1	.	CASSTEEGDTEAFF	TGTGCCAGCAGCACCGAGGAGGGTGACACTGAAGCTTTCTTT
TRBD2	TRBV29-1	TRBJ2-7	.	CSVEAPGSGLAGVDEQYF	TGCAGCGTTGAAGCCCCAGGGTCAGGACTAGCGGGAGTCGACGAGCAGTACTTC
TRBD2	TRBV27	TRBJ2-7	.	CASSSGVGLAGGDLYEQYF	TGTGCCAGCAGTTCGGGGGTGGGACTAGCGGGAGGCGACCTCTACGAGCAGTACTTC
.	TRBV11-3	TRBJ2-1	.	CASSLAVGNEQFF	TGTGCCAGCAGCTTAGCAGTGGGGAATGAGCAGTTCTTC